This is a list of T cell receptor beta chains from one sample in a study of beta chain features in type 1 diabetes. Clones were read by immunoSEQ multiplex PCR, and TCRdb kept only the in-frame ones, dropping some. The sample shows 970,000 or so clones, roughly 15% of them seen only once. Sequencing was carried out using naive CD4+ T cells from blood. These receptors came from a woman aged 18-35 years in good health. The CDR3 runs from the conserved cysteine through the conserved F or W. Fields, in order: clone size, J gene, D gene, V gene, CDR3 length, CDR3 protein, CDR3 DNA. D genes are given only for firm matches. Clone size is not always given. Where it is, it says once, few, many or a class for expanded clones.

NA TRBJ2-4 NA TRBV7-2 14 CASSFTAQANIQYF TGTGCCAGCAGCTTTACAGCCCAGGCAAACATTCAGTACTTC
few TRBJ1-3 TRBD1 TRBV7-9 17 CASSWDRGKESGNTIYF TGTGCCAGCAGCTGGGACAGGGGAAAAGAATCTGGAAACACCATATATTTT
few TRBJ2-7 TRBD1 TRBV28 14 CASSSGQGAGEQYF TGTGCCAGCAGTTCGGGACAGGGGGCGGGTGAGCAGTACTTC
many TRBJ2-2 NA TRBV10-3 11 CAILNTGELFF TGTGCCATCCTCAACACCGGGGAGCTGTTTTTT
few TRBJ2-7 NA TRBV11-2 14 CASSLREPWGEQYF TGTGCCAGCAGCTTACGGGAGCCGTGGGGCGAGCAGTACTTC
NA TRBJ2-1 NA TRBV7-9 14 CASSLDPSYNEQFF TGTGCCAGCAGCTTAGACCCGAGTTACAATGAGCAGTTCTTC
NA TRBJ2-5 NA TRBV7-9 14 CASSRDSVQETQYF TGTGCCAGCAGTCGTGACAGCGTCCAAGAGACCCAGTACTTC
NA TRBJ2-7 NA TRBV28 13 CASYNRDTYEQYF TGTGCCAGCTATAACAGGGACACCTACGAGCAGTACTTC
few TRBJ2-1 TRBD2 TRBV7-9 12 CASSPAGTRQFF TGTGCCAGCAGCCCAGCGGGGACTAGGCAGTTCTTC
few TRBJ2-1 TRBD2 TRBV10-3 15 CAISIAGDSYNEQFF TGTGCCATCAGTATTGCGGGGGACTCCTACAATGAGCAGTTCTTC
NA TRBJ2-5 TRBD2 TRBV5-1 16 CASSYGTSGRGKTQYF TGCGCCAGCAGCTACGGGACTAGCGGGAGAGGGAAGACCCAGTACTTC
few TRBJ2-7 TRBD1 TRBV4-3 15 CASSQDQGAFYEQYF TGCGCCAGCAGCCAAGATCAGGGGGCATTCTACGAGCAGTACTTC
NA TRBJ2-7 TRBD2 TRBV28 17 CASRTGLAGGVRYEQYF TGTGCCAGCAGAACTGGACTAGCGGGAGGGGTCCGGTACGAGCAGTACTTC
NA TRBJ2-7 NA TRBV25-1 14 CASSELSSSYEQYF TGTGCCAGCAGTGAATTAAGTAGCTCCTACGAGCAGTACTTC
few TRBJ2-1 NA TRBV7-2 16 CASSLGWDRSYNEQFF TGTGCCAGCAGCTTAGGGTGGGACCGATCCTACAATGAGCAGTTCTTC
NA TRBJ2-6 NA TRBV6-5 15 CASSITGSGANVLTF TGTGCCAGCAGCATTACAGGATCCGGGGCCAACGTCCTGACTTTC
NA TRBJ2-7 NA TRBV28 16 CASTLGLGHSTYEQYF TGTGCCAGCACCCTAGGGTTGGGACACTCGACCTACGAGCAGTACTTC
NA TRBJ2-7 TRBD2 TRBV27 15 CASRASAGGSYEQYF TGTGCCAGCCGGGCCAGCGCGGGAGGTTCCTACGAGCAGTACTTC
NA TRBJ1-6 NA TRBV5-6 13 CASSLTKTSPLHF TGTGCCAGCAGCTTGACTAAGACTTCACCCCTCCACTTT
few TRBJ2-2 NA TRBV4-3 16 CASSQDAGRVAGELFF TGCGCCAGCAGCCAAGACGCGGGACGGGTCGCCGGGGAGCTGTTTTTT
few TRBJ2-7 TRBD2 TRBV27 20 CASSSYPGLAGGLSSYEQYF TGTGCCAGCAGTTCGTATCCGGGACTAGCGGGAGGCCTAAGCTCCTACGAGCAGTACTTC
NA TRBJ2-1 TRBD2 TRBV5-4 16 CASSLARGRDYNEQFF TGTGCCAGCAGCTTGGCTCGCGGGAGGGATTACAATGAGCAGTTCTTC
NA TRBJ1-5 NA TRBV6-6 15 CASSFMPTVNQPQHF TGTGCCAGCAGTTTTATGCCGACCGTGAATCAGCCCCAGCATTTT
NA TRBJ2-1 TRBD2 TRBV10-3 17 CAISALGLAGGYNEQFF TGTGCCATCAGTGCCCTTGGACTAGCGGGAGGTTATAATGAGCAGTTCTTC
NA TRBJ2-3 NA TRBV28 15 CASSLRLVGTDTQYF TGTGCCAGCAGTTTAAGGCTCGTAGGGACAGATACGCAGTATTTT
NA TRBJ2-5 NA TRBV7-2 14 CASSPLGRRETQYF TGTGCCAGCAGCCCCCTGGGACGAAGAGAGACCCAGTACTTC
few TRBJ2-3 NA TRBV7-2 15 CASTTGPRATDTQYF TGTGCCAGCACCACTGGGCCCAGAGCCACAGATACGCAGTATTTT
few TRBJ2-5 NA TRBV6-1 13 CASSPTGRETQYF TGTGCCAGCAGTCCCACAGGGAGGGAGACCCAGTACTTC